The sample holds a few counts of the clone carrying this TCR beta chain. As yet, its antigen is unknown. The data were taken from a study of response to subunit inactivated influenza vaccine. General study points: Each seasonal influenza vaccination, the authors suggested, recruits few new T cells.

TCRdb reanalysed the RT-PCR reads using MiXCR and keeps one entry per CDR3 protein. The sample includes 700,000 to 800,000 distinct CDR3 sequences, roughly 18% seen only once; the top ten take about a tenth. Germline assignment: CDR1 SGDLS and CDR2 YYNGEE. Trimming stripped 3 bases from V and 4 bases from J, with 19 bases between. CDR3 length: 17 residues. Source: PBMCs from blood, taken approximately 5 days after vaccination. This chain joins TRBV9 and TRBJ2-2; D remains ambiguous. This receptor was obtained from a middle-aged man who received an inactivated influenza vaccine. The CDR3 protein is CASSALWSSYGTGELFF. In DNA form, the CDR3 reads TGTGCCAGCAGCGCCCTTTGGTCCAGTTATGGCACCGGGGAGCTGTTTTTT.